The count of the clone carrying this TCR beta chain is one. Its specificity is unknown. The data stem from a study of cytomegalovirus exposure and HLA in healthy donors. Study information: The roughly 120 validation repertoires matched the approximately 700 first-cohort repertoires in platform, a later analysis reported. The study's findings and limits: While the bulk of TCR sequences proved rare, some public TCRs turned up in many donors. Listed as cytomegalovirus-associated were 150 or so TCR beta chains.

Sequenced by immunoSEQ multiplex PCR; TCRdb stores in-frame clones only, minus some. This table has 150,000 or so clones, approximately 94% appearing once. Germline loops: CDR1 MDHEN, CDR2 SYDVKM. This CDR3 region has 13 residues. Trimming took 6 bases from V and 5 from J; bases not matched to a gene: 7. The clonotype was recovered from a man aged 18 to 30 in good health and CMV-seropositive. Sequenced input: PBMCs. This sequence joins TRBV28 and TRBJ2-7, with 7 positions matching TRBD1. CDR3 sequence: CASSRQGSNEQYF. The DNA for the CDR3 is TGTGCCAGCAGCAGACAGGGCAGCAACGAGCAGTACTTC.